This TCR beta chain originates from a study of blood T cell repertoires in COVID-19. Overall study: In each case, the material was cDNA or gDNA derived from T cells, B-cell-depleted T cells, or PBMCs.

Libraries were prepared by immunoSEQ multiplex PCR; TCRdb keeps only in-frame clonotypes and omits some of them. The table records around 250,000 clones, approximately 91% of them present only once. CDR1 is LNHNV and CDR2 is YYDKDF in the germline V gene (reference sequence). The V end lost 5 bases, the J end lost 0 bases, and 14 bases lay between the germline ends. The CDR3 has 16 residues. The sequenced sample consisted of peripheral blood. This chain joins TRBV15 and TRBJ1-3, with D possibly matching TRBD1 (5 bases). The clonotype originates from a human donor in a cohort sampled during active COVID-19. As DNA, the CDR3 is TGTGCCACCAGCGGGGGGGGACGGAGCTCTGGAAACACCATATATTTT. This encodes CATSGGGRSSGNTIYF.